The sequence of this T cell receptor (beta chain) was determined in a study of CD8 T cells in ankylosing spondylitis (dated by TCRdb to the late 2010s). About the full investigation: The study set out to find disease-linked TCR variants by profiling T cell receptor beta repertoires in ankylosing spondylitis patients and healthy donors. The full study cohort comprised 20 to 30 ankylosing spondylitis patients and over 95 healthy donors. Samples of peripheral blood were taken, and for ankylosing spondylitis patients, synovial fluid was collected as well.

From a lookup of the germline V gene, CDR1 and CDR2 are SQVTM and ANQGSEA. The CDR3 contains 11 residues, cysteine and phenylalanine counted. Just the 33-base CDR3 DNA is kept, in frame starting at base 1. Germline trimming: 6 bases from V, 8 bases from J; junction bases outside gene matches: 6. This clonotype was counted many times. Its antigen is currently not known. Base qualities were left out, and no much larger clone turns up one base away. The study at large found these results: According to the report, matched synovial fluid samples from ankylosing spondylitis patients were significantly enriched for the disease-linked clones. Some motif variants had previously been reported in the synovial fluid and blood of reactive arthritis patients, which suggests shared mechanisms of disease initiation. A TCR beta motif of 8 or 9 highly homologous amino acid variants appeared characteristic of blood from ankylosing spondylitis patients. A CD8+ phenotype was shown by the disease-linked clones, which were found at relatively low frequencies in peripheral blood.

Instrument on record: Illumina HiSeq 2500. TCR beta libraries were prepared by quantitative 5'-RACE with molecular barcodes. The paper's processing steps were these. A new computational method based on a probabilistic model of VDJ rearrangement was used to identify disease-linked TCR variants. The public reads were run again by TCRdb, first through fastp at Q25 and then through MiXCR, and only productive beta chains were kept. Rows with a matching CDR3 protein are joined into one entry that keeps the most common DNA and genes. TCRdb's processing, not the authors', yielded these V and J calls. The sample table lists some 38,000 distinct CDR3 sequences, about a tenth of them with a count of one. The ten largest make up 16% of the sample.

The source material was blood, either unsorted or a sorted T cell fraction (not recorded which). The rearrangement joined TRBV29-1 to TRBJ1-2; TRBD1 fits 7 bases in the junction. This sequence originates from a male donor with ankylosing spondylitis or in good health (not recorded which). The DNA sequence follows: TGCAGCGTAGAGGGGGCAGAGGGCTACACCTTC. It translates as CSVEGAEGYTF. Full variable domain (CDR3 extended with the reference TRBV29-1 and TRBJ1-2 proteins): SAVISQKPSRDICQRGTSLTIQCQVDSQVTMMFWYRQQPGQSLTLIATANQGSEATYESGFVIDKFPISRPNLTFSTLTVSNMSPEDSSIYLCSVEGAEGYTFGSGTRLTVV.